This TCR beta chain was sequenced during a study of shared clonotypes between healthy human individuals. It was CD45RO-negative cells, positively selected for CCR7, that made up naive CD8 cells, with terminally differentiated effector memory CD45RA+ cells excluded. Every donor was a Caucasian adult from Nashville, Tennessee. The protocol was immunoSEQ multiplex PCR, while the TCRdb copy is restricted to in-frame clones and leaves out a portion. The sample contains around 2,000,000 clones, about 93% of which appear only once. The germline V gene encodes CDR1 GTSNPN and CDR2 SVGIG (reference sequence). There are 15 residues in the CDR3. With 3 bases removed from V and 2 bases from J, the gap between germline ends came to 15 bases. For this clone: Its antigen is not known.

Study results and caveats: Among the subsets, naive ones generally showed larger estimated richness than memory ones.

The sequence derives from a man between 18 and 29 years old in good health. Some clones in this sample may be carry-over from other donors' samples. V gene TRBV30 combines with J gene TRBJ2-3; D not resolved. The sample was naive CD8+ T cells from PBMCs. CDR3: CAWRRIQVHTDTQYF. CDR3 in DNA: TGTGCCTGGAGGAGGATCCAGGTCCACACAGATACGCAGTATTTT.